This is a list of T cell receptor beta chains from one sample in a study of CD4 T cells in relation to SARS-CoV-2 and coronaviruses. Only in-frame clones appear in the TCRdb table, and some are missing; sequencing was by immunoSEQ multiplex PCR. Of 9,500 to 11,000 clones detected, 65% to 75% appear once; the ten largest clones hold roughly 18%. These receptors have no known antigen. Sequenced material: CD4+ T cells from PBMCs, cultured in vitro. These receptors originate from a human donor in good health. The CDR3 runs from the conserved cysteine through the conserved F or W. Fields, in order: V gene, D gene, J gene, CDR3 protein. A D gene is named only where the DNA matches it firmly.

TRBV2,-,TRBJ1-4,CASSEGGANEKLFF
TRBV7-2,-,TRBJ2-3,CASTAAVGATTDTQYF
TRBV14,-,TRBJ1-1,CASSQGVNTEAFF
TRBV5-6,-,TRBJ1-5,CASSSLYPGSVNQPQHF
TRBV19,TRBD1,TRBJ2-7,CASIYPSRTGGFYEQYF
TRBV2,-,TRBJ1-1,CASSENGKETEAFF
TRBV6-6,-,TRBJ2-2,CASSYGGGNTGELFF
TRBV19,-,TRBJ1-5,CASSPRPNQPQHF
TRBV6-5,-,TRBJ1-1,CASRSQGNTEAFF
TRBV5-8,-,TRBJ2-2,CASRSGTNTGELFF
TRBV27,-,TRBJ1-1,CASSSLRGRQNTEAFF
TRBV7-2,TRBD2,TRBJ2-5,CASSSGGEVSETQYF